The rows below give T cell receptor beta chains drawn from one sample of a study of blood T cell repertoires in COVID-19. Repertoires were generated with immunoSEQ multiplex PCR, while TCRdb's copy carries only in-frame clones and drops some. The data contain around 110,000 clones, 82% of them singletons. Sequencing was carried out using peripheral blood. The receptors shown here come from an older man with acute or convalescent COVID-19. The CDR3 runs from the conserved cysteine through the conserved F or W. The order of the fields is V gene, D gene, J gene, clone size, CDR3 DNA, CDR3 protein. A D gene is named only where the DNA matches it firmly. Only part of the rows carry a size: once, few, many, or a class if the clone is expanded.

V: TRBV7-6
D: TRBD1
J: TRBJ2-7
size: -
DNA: TGTGCCAGCAGTGACAGGGGGCTTGTACACGAGCAGTACTTC
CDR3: CASSDRGLVHEQYF

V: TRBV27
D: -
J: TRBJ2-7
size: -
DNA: TGTGCCACCGCCCTGCGGGTAATTTCCTACGAGCAGTACTTC
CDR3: CATALRVISYEQYF

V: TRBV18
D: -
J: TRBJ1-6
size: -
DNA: TGTGCCAGCTCACCATTTGAGGCAGGGGAAAATTCACCCCTCCACTTT
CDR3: CASSPFEAGENSPLHF

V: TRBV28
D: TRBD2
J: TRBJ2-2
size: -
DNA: TGTGCCAGCAGTACACATCCGGGGGGAAGGAACACCGGGGAGCTGTTTTTT
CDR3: CASSTHPGGRNTGELFF

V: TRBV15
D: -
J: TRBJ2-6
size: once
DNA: TGTGCCACCAGCAGCGGACAGTTCGTCGGGGCCAACGTCCTGACTTTC
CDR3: CATSSGQFVGANVLTF

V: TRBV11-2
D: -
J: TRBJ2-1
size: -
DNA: TGTGCCAGCACCTTAACTCTACAGGGAGGGAATGAGCAGTTCTTC
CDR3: CASTLTLQGGNEQFF

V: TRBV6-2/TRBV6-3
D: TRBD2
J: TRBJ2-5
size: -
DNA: TGTGCCAGCAGCTACTCTAGCGGGAATAAAGGGGAGACCCAGTACTTC
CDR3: CASSYSSGNKGETQYF

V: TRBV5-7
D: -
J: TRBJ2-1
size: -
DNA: TGTGCCAGCAGCTCGAGACAGGCCCCCGAAGAGTCCTACAATGAGCAGTTCTTC
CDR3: CASSSRQAPEESYNEQFF

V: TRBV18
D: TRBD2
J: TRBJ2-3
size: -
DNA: TGTGCCAGCTCACCACCTGCGGGAGGGCCCCTCGGTACGCAGTATTTT
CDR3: CASSPPAGGPLGTQYF

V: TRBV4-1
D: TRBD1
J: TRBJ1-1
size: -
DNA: TGCGCCAGCAGTCTCCTGGACAGGGGAGTAACTGAAGCTTTCTTT
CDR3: CASSLLDRGVTEAFF

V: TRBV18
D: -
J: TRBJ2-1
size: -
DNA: TGTGCCAGCTCTCCCCCGGGTTTGAATGAGCAGTTCTTC
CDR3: CASSPPGLNEQFF

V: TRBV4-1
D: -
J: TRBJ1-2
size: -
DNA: TGCGCCAGCAGCCAAGGTTCAGGGGATGGCTACACCTTC
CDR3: CASSQGSGDGYTF

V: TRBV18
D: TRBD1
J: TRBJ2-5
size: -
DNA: TGTGCCAGCTCGCAATCCCAGGGGGAAGAGACCCAGTACTTC
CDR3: CASSQSQGEETQYF

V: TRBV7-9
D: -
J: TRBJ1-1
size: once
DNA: TGTGCCAGCAGCTTATTCCAGATGAACACTGAAGCTTTCTTT
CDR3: CASSLFQMNTEAFF

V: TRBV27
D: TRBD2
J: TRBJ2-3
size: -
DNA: TGTGCCAGCAGTTTATCCGGGGGGGCCAGCGGTACGCAGTATTTT
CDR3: CASSLSGGASGTQYF

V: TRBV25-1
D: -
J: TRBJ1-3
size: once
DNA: TGTGCCAGCAGTGTCCAGGGTCTGTTCGGAAACACCATATATTTT
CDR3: CASSVQGLFGNTIYF

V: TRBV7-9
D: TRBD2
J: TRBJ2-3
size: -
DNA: TGTGCCAGCAGCTTCTTCAGGGTTAGCGGGAAGGCAGATACGCAGTATTTT
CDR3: CASSFFRVSGKADTQYF

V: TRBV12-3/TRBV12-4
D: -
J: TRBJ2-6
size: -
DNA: TGTGCCAGCACTCTCTCTGGGGCCAACGTCCTGACTTTC
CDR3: CASTLSGANVLTF

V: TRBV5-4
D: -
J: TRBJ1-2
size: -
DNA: TGTGCCAGCAGCTTGGAGGTCTCGGGTTTGGACTATGGCTACACCTTC
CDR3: CASSLEVSGLDYGYTF

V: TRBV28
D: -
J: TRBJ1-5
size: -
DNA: TGTGCCAGCATCCATGGGGGACTGTACAATCAGCCCCAGCATTTT
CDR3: CASIHGGLYNQPQHF

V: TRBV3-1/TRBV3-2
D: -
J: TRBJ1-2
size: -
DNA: TGTGCCAGCAGCCAAGGAGGGAGCAGAGCTAACTATGGCTACACCTTC
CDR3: CASSQGGSRANYGYTF

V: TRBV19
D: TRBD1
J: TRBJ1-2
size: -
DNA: TGTGCCAGCGGGACAGGGGAAAAAGCTAACTATGGCTACACCTTC
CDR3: CASGTGEKANYGYTF

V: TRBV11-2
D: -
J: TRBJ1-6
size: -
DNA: TGTGCCAGTGGGGCCCTTTATAATTCACCCCTCCACTTT
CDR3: CASGALYNSPLHF

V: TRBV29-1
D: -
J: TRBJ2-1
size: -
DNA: TGCAGCGTTCCGGACAGAAAAATAGCGCAGTTCTTC
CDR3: CSVPDRKIAQFF

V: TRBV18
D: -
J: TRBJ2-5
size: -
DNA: TGTGCCAGCTCACCGACTAGTGGGACCGGTCCGGAGACCCAGTACTTC
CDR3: CASSPTSGTGPETQYF

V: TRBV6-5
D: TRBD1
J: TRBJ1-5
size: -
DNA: TGTGCCAGCAGTTACTCAAGACAGGGACATGGGCCCCAGCATTTT
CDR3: CASSYSRQGHGPQHF

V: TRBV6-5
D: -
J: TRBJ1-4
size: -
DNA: TGTGCCAGCAGTTACTCCAACTCCAGGGGCCGGGAAAAACTGTTTTTT
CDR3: CASSYSNSRGREKLFF

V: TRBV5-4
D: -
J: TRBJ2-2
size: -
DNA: TGTGCCAGCAGCCCTAGGGGGGGGGCCACCGGGGAGCTGTTTTTT
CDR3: CASSPRGGATGELFF

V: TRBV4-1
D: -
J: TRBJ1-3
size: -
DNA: TGCGCCAGCAGCCAAGAGTGGGGCAGGGGCTCTGGAAACACCATATATTTT
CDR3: CASSQEWGRGSGNTIYF

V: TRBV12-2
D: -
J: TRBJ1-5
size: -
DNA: TGTGCAAGTCGCTTACCCACAGGGGGGGAGAGCAATCAGCCCCAGCATTTT
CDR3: CASRLPTGGESNQPQHF

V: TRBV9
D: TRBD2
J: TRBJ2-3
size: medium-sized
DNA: TGTGCCAGCGAGCCTAGCGGGAGGGAGGTCGCAGATACGCAGTATTTT
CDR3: CASEPSGREVADTQYF

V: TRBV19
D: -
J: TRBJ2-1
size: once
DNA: TGTGCCAGTAGTATGAACAGCAATGAGCAGTTCTTC
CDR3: CASSMNSNEQFF

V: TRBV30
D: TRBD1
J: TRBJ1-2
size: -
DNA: TGTGCCTGGAGAGCAGGGGGATTCTATGGCTACACCTTC
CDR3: CAWRAGGFYGYTF

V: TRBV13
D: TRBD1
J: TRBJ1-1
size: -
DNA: TGTGCCAGCAGTACCTATCCGGGACAGGATCGGTATGAAGCTTTCTTT
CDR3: CASSTYPGQDRYEAFF

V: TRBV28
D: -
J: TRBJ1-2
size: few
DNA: TGTGCCAGCAGTTTAACATATGGCTACACCTTC
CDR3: CASSLTYGYTF

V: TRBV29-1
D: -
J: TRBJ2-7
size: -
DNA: TGCAGCGCTTTACAGAGCTCCTACGAGCAGTACTTC
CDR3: CSALQSSYEQYF

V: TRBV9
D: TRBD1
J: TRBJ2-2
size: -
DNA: TGTGCCAGCAGCGTAGCCGGGACAGGGACCGGGGAGCTGTTTTTT
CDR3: CASSVAGTGTGELFF

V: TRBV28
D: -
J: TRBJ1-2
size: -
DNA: TGTGCCAGCAGTTTGTTGGACACCGGGCGGGGCTACACCTTC
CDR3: CASSLLDTGRGYTF

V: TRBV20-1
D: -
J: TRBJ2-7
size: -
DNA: TGCAGTGGGGCCGGGATGAACGAGCAGTACTTC
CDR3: CSGAGMNEQYF

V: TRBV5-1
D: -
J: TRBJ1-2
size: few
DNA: TGCGCCAGCAGCTTGGCTCGGGACTATGGCTACACCTTC
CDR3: CASSLARDYGYTF

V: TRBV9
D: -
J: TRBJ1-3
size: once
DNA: TGTGCCAGCAGCTCCCGCGCACTCTCTGGAAACACCATATATTTT
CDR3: CASSSRALSGNTIYF

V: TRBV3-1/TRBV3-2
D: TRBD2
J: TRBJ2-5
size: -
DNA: TGTGCCAGCAGCCTAGCGGGCCGCTTCGGAGAGACCCAGTACTTC
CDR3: CASSLAGRFGETQYF

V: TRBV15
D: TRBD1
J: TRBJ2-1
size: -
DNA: TGTGCCACCAGCAGAGAACAGGGGAACTACAATGAGCAGTTCTTC
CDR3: CATSREQGNYNEQFF

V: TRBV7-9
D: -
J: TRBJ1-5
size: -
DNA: TGTGCCAGCAGCTTAGATCGGGTCCAGCCCCAGCATTTT
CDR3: CASSLDRVQPQHF

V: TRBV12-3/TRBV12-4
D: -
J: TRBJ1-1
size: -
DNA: TGTGCCAGCAGTTTAGCTAGCAAAGGTGAAGCTTTCTTT
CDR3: CASSLASKGEAFF

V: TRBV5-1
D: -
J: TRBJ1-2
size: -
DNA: TGCGCCAGCAGCTTGGAGTTTACGGACTATGGCTACACCTTC
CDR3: CASSLEFTDYGYTF

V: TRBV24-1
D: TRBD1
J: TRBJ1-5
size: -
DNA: TGTGCCACCAGTGGGCCGGGACAGGGTAATCAGCCCCAGCATTTT
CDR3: CATSGPGQGNQPQHF

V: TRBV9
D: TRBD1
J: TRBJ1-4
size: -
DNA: TGTGCCAGCAGCGTAGACAGGGGTGGGGAAAAACTGTTTTTT
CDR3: CASSVDRGGEKLFF

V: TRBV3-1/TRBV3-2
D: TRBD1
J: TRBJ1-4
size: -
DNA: TGTGCTAGCAGAGGACAGGGCGGCGAAAAACTGTTTTTT
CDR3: CASRGQGGEKLFF

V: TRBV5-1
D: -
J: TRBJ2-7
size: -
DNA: TGCGCCAGCAGCTTGGTGGGGAGTTACGAGCAGTACTTC
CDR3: CASSLVGSYEQYF

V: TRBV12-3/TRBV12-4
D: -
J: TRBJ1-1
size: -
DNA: TGTGCCAGCAGTTTAGGCGGTATTACGGAAGCTTTCTTT
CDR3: CASSLGGITEAFF

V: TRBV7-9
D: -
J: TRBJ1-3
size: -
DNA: TGTGCCAGCAGCCTCTCAGGGATCTCTGGAAACACCATATATTTT
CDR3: CASSLSGISGNTIYF

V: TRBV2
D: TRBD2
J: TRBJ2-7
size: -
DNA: TGTGCCAGCAGCAGGGGTCGGGCTAGCGGGACTTACGAGCAGTACTTC
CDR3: CASSRGRASGTYEQYF

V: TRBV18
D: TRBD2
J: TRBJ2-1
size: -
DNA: TGTGCCAGCTCACCGGGAGGGACCCAAGACAATGAGCAGTTCTTC
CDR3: CASSPGGTQDNEQFF

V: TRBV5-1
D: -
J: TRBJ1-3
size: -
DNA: TGCGCCAGCAGCCGTCAGACGGGGGTGAGGGACACCATATATTTT
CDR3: CASSRQTGVRDTIYF

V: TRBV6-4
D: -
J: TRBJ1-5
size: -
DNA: TGTGCCAGCAGCGGGGAGTCCAATCAGCCCCAGCATTTT
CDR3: CASSGESNQPQHF